This is a list of T cell receptor beta chains from one sample in a study of Ad26.COV2.S vaccination and SARS-CoV-2 variants. Clones were sequenced by immunoSEQ multiplex PCR, and TCRdb holds only the in-frame ones, with some missing. The table has about 400,000 clones, 88% seen once. The sequences come from peripheral blood, collected in a trial of Ad26.COV2.S vaccine versus placebo. Receptors were obtained from a person aged 18 to 59 who received the Ad26.COV2.S COVID-19 vaccine or a placebo. The CDR3 runs from the conserved cysteine through the conserved F or W. Each record gives: V gene, CDR3 length, CDR3 protein.

TRBV18 14 CASSPGTGGTEAFF
TRBV11-2 13 CASSLDQVSPLHF
TRBV3-1/TRBV3-2 14 CASSQGTGGGEQYF
TRBV28 15 CASSRDRVLYQPQHF
TRBV5-4 14 CASSLDRFNEKLFF
TRBV9 17 CASSPHGYEGNTGELFF
TRBV6-2/TRBV6-3 16 CASSSQAIGRNYEQYF
TRBV6-5 14 CASRRGGSNQPQHF
TRBV4-1 13 CASSVDTSRGLFF
TRBV4-1 12 CASSLLPGQLFF
TRBV30 12 CAWSDGQGEAFF
TRBV10-1 12 CASSQGAYEQYF
TRBV18 14 CASSYQDWNTEAFF
TRBV19 14 CASTPRGQGNTIYF
TRBV18 14 CASRGAVSGNTIYF
TRBV19 16 CASSAGGRGFTGELFF
TRBV5-1 16 CASSLERVSSYNEQFF
TRBV19 13 CASTTGWAGELFF
TRBV5-1 16 CASSPGSSGGAETQYF
TRBV4-1 14 CASSQIGTAYEQYF
TRBV18 15 CASSPPIGVDTEAFF
TRBV12-5 13 CASGLEPGETQYF
TRBV5-6 14 CASSTDRGRHEQFF
TRBV9 14 CASSSGPYNSPLHF
TRBV11-2 15 CASSTVRDPQETQYF
TRBV6-2/TRBV6-3 17 CASSYHSGTGGPDTQYF
TRBV15 14 CATRVRLLSTEAFF
TRBV3-1/TRBV3-2 12 CASSPSGNTIYF
TRBV7-2 15 CASSLRAGGRETQYF
TRBV29-1 17 CSVAGGSRSSGANVLTF
TRBV7-2 14 CASSLAAGAGEQYF
TRBV6-5 14 CASRPGLTTDTQYF
TRBV5-5 15 CASSLGRGSNTEAFF
TRBV4-3 17 CASSQDTGTARGNTIYF
TRBV5-4 15 CASSSKRGGGNEQFF
TRBV7-2 16 CASSLAGGALDNEQFF
TRBV18 16 CASSNLPGQKNTEAFF
TRBV5-1 13 CASSPGFRYEQYF
TRBV2 16 CASTDRGSSYNSPLHF
TRBV25-1 12 CASSLRHGGYTF
TRBV28 15 CASSEPLFRDNEQFF
TRBV5-1 13 CASSLGGGTEAFF
TRBV6-5 14 CASSAQGGDEKLFF
TRBV5-6 11 CASSLGEEAFF
TRBV28 14 CALMPRGTTGELFF
TRBV2 14 CASSADSLKNIQYF
TRBV18 12 CASSPGVREQYF
TRBV6-1 14 CASGSTETWGGYTF
TRBV14 13 CASSRPGTEKAFF
TRBV12-3/TRBV12-4 13 CASSAGTLYEQYF